These 7 T cell receptor beta chains originate from one sample sequenced in a study of blood T cell repertoires in COVID-19 (TCRdb year 2020). Libraries were made using the immunoSEQ multiplex PCR assay. This immuneACCESS table, as held by TCRdb, lists in-frame sequences with V and J called but not all clones. Of the missing ones, under half trace to an unresolved V gene in checked studies; the others have no known cause. The sample table records under 250,000 clones; 65% to 85% of these occur just once. Jointly, the top ten make up approximately 2.9% of the sample. The sequenced material came from peripheral blood. Receptors originate from a woman in her twenties or thirties who had recovered from COVID-19.

This clone was seen only a few times. The chain uses TRBV27 and TRBJ1-1, with D unclear. Germline CDR1 reads MNHEY; CDR2 reads SMNVEV (reference sequence). V gave up 4 bases and J gave up 8 bases, with 11 bases separating them. This CDR3 spans 12 amino acids. CDR3 nucleotides: TGTGCCAGCAGTTATCGGGGAACCGAAGCTTTCTTT. Amino acids: CASSYRGTEAFF.

V and J are TRBV5-1 and TRBJ2-2; 8 bases match TRBD1. Germline V gene sequence: CDR1 SGHRS, CDR2 YFSETQ. CDR3 length: 16 amino acids. Trimming cost V 4 bases and J 5 bases; bases outside gene matches: 10. The CDR3 nucleotides read TGCGCCAGCAGCACCCTGACAGGGGTCGGTACCGGGGAGCTGTTTTTT. Translating it yields CASSTLTGVGTGELFF.

The chain recombines TRBV2 with TRBJ2-7, with 10 bases matching TRBD1. CDR3 length: 17 residues. Unmatched junction bases numbered 24, after V lost 7 bases and J lost 12 bases. Germline CDR1 SNHLY, CDR2 FYNNEI. CDR3 sequence (DNA): TGTGCCAGCAATACTTATCCGACCGGGACAGGGGCCTTGGTGTCGTACTTC. This sequence encodes CASNTYPTGTGALVSYF.

The chain combines TRBV29-1 with TRBJ2-7; 8 positions agree with TRBD2. The germline CDR1 and CDR2 sequences are SQVTM and ANQGSEA. This CDR3 is built from 16 residues. V lost 4 bases, J lost 4 bases, and 15 bases stayed unmatched. The CDR3 DNA reads as TGCAGCGTTGTGAGCGGGAGTCCCCTTATTTCGTACGAGCAGTACTTC. Residues: CSVVSGSPLISYEQYF.

The V and J genes are TRBV6-5 and TRBJ1-1; D call uncertain. The CDR3 extends over 12 amino acids. Trimming took 6 bases from V and 0 from J, leaving 5 bases between them. The germline V gene encodes CDR1 MNHEY and CDR2 SVGAGI. The CDR3 region is CASRLMNTEAFF. The DNA for the CDR3 is TGTGCCAGCAGACTTATGAACACTGAAGCTTTCTTT.

This chain joins TRBV28 and TRBJ2-3; a possible D gene is TRBD2 (6 bases). The CDR3 loop spans 15 amino acids. The germline V gene encodes CDR1 MDHEN and CDR2 SYDVKM. V was trimmed by 4 bases and J by 4 bases, leaving 15 bases between them. CDR3 amino acids: CASSSIGGAADTQYF. Here the CDR3 DNA reads TGTGCCAGCAGTTCGATAGGAGGGGCTGCAGATACGCAGTATTTT. Full variable domain (remainder filled in from reference TRBV28 and TRBJ2-3): DVKVTQSSRYLVKRTGEKVFLECVQDMDHENMFWYRQDPGLGLRLIYFSYDVKMKEKGDIPEGYSVSREKKERFSLILESASTNQTSMYLCASSSIGGAADTQYFGPGTRLTVL.

The rearrangement uses TRBV2 and TRBJ2-7, with D hard to call. Trimming pared 4 bases from V and 3 bases from J, leaving 7 bases between. Germline V gene data show CDR1 as SNHLY and CDR2 as FYNNEI. CDR3 length: 12 residues. Here the CDR3 DNA reads TGTGCCAGCAGTGGGCCTTTCTACGAGCAGTACTTC. Amino acid sequence: CASSGPFYEQYF.